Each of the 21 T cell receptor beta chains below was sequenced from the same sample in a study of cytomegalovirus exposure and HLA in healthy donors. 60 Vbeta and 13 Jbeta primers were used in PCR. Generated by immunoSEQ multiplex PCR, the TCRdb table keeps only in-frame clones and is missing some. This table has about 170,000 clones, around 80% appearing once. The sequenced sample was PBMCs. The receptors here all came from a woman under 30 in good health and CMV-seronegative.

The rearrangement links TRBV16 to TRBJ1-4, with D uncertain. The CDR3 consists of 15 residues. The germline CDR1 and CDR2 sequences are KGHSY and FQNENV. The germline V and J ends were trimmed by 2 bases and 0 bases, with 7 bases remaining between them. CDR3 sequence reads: CASSQAGATNEKLFF. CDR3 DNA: TGTGCCAGCAGCCAAGCAGGTGCAACTAATGAAAAACTGTTTTTT.

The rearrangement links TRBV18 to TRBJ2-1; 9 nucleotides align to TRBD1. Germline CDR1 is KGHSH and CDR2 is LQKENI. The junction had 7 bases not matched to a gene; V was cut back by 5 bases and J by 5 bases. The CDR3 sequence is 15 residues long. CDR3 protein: CASSKSGTGHNEQFF. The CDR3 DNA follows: TGTGCCAGCTCAAAATCCGGGACAGGGCACAATGAGCAGTTCTTC.

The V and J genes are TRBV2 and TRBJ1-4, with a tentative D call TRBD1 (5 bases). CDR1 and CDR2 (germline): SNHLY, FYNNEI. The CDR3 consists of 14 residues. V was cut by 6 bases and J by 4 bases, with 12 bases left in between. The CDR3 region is CASSPDRFNEKLFF. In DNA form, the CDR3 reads TGTGCCAGCAGCCCAGACAGATTTAATGAAAAACTGTTTTTT. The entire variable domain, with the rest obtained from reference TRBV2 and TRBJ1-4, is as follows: EPEVTQTPSHQVTQMGQEVILRCVPISNHLYFYWYRQILGQKVEFLVSFYNNEISEKSEIFDDQFSVERPDGSNFTLKIRSTKLEDSAMYFCASSPDRFNEKLFFGSGTQLSVL.

The CDR3 DNA sequence: TGTGCCAGCAGTTTAACAGGGTACCAAGAGACCCAGTACTTC. The encoded protein is CASSLTGYQETQYF. The V and J genes are TRBV28 and TRBJ2-5; TRBD1 is a possible D gene (6 bases). The CDR3 has 14 residues. The V end lost 2 bases, the J end lost 0 bases, and 7 bases lay between the germline ends. Germline CDR1 and CDR2: MDHEN and SYDVKM.

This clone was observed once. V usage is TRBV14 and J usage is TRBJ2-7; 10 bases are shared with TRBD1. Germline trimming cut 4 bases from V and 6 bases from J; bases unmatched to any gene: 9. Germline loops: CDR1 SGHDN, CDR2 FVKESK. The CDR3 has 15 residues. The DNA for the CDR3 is TGTGCCAGCAGCCCACGACAGGGGGCGCGCGGCGAGCAGTACTTC. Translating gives CASSPRQGARGEQYF.

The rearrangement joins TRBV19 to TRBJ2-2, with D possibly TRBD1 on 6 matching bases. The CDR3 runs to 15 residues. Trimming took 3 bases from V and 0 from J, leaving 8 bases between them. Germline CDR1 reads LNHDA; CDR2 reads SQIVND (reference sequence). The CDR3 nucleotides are TGTGCCAGTAGTATTCAGGGGCCGAACACCGGGGAGCTGTTTTTT. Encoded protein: CASSIQGPNTGELFF.

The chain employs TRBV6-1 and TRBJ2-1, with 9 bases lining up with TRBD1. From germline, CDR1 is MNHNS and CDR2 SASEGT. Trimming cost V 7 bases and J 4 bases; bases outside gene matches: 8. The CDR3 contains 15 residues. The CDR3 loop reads CASNTGTGKYNEQFF. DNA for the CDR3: TGTGCCAGCAACACTGGGACAGGGAAGTACAATGAGCAGTTCTTC.

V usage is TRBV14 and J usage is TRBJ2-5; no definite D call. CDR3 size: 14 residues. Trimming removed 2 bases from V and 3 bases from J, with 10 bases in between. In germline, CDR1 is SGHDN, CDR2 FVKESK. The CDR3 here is CASSQLDQKETQYF. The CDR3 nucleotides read TGTGCCAGCAGCCAACTAGACCAAAAAGAGACCCAGTACTTC.

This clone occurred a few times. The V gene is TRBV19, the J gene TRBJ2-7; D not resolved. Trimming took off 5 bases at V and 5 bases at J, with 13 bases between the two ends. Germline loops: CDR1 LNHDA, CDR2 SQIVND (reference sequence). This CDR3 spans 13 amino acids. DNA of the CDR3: TGTGCCAGTAGTTCGATACCCGAGAACGAGCAGTACTTC. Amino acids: CASSSIPENEQYF.

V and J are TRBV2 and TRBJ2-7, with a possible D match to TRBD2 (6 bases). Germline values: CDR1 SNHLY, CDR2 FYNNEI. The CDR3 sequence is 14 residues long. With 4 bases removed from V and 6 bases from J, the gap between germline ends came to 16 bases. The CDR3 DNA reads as TGTGCCAGCAGTGGGGGCAGGCTAGCGTTCGAGCAGTACTTC. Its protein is CASSGGRLAFEQYF.

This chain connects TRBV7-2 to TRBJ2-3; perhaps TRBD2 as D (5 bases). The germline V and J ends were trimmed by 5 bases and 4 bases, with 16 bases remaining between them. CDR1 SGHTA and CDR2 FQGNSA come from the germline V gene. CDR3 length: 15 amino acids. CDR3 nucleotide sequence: TGTGCCAGCAGCCCCCAGGAGCGGTTGGCAGATACGCAGTATTTT. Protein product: CASSPQERLADTQYF.

CDR3 sequence reads: CATSRVAGGYNEQFF. CDR3 coding DNA: TGTGCCACCAGCAGAGTAGCGGGAGGTTACAATGAGCAGTTCTTC. The chain joins TRBV15 to TRBJ2-1; 10 bases fit TRBD2. The trim removed 1 base at V and 4 bases at J, leaving 1 base unmatched. The CDR3 length is 15 residues. The germline CDR1 and CDR2 sequences are LNHNV and YYDKDF (reference sequence).

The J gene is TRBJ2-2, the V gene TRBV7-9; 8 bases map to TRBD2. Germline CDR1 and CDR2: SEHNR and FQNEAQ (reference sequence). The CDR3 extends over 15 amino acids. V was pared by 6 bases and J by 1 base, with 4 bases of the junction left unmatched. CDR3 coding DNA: TGTGCCAGCAGTTTCCGGGAGGGGAACACCGGGGAGCTGTTTTTT. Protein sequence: CASSFREGNTGELFF.

The chain's CDR3 is CASSVAPDSTYEQYF. CDR3 DNA sequence: TGTGCCAGCAGCGTAGCTCCGGACAGTACCTACGAGCAGTACTTC. V is TRBV9 and J is TRBJ2-7; D is perhaps TRBD1 (6 bases). The CDR3 is 15 amino acids. The germline CDR1 and CDR2 sequences are SGDLS and YYNGEE. The germline V and J ends were trimmed by 0 bases and 2 bases, with 12 bases remaining between them.

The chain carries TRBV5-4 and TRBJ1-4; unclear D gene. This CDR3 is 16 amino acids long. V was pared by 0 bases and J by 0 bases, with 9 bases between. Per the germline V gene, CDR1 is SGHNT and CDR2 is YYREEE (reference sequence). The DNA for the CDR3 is TGTGCCAGCAGCTTGGGAACAGATGCAACTAATGAAAAACTGTTTTTT. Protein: CASSLGTDATNEKLFF.

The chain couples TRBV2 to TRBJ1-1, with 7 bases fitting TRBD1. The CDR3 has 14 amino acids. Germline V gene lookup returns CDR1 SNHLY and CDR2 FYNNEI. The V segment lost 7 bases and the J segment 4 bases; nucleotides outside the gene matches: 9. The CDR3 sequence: CASTRQGVGTEAFF. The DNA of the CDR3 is TGTGCCAGCACTCGACAGGGCGTCGGCACTGAAGCTTTCTTT.

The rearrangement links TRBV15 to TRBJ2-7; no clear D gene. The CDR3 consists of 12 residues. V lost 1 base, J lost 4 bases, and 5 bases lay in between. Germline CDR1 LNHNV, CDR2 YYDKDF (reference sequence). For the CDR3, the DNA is TGTGCCACCAGCAGAGTTAATTACGAGCAGTACTTC. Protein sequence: CATSRVNYEQYF.

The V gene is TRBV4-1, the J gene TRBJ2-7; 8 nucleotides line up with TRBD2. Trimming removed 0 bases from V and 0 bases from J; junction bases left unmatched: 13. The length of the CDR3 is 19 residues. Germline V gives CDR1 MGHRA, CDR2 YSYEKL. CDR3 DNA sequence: TGCGCCAGCAGCCAAGATCCAGGATTCCTAGCGGGCATCTCCTACGAGCAGTACTTC. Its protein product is CASSQDPGFLAGISYEQYF.

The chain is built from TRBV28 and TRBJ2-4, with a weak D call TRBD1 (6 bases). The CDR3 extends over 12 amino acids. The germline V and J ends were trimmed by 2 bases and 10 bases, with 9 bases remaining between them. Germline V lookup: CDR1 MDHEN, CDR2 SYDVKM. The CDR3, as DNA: TGTGCCAGCAGTTTACAGGGGCAAATTCAGTACTTC. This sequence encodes CASSLQGQIQYF.

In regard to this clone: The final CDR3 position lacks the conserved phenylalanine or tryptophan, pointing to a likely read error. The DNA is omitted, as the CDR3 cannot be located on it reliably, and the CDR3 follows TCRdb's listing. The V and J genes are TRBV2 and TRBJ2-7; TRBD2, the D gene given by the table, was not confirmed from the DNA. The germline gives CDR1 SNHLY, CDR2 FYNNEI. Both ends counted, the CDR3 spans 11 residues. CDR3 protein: CASSEALTRSS.

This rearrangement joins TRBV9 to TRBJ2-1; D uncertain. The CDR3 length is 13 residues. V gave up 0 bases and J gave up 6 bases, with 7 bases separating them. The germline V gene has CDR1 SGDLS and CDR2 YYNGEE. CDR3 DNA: TGTGCCAGCAGCGTAGGGCCAGGCAATGAGCAGTTCTTC. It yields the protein CASSVGPGNEQFF. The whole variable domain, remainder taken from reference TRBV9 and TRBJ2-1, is DSGVTQTPKHLITATGQRVTLRCSPRSGDLSVYWYQQSLDQGLQFLIQYYNGEERAKGNILERFSAQQFPDLHSELNLSSLELGDSALYFCASSVGPGNEQFFGPGTRLTVL.